Detailed here is one T cell receptor beta chain. Its antigen is not identified. This record belongs to a study of long-term antiretroviral therapy in people with HIV. Between the trimmed V and J ends, which lost 0 bases and 0 bases, there was a span of 15 bases. Germline CDR1 is SGHDN and CDR2 is FVKESK. This CDR3 contains 18 residues. General observations from the study: Diversity increased after ART yet remained lower than in transplant donor controls.

At the survey level, the v3.0 immunoSEQ assay was run. Sequencing was performed with immunoSEQ multiplex PCR; in TCRdb, only in-frame clones are kept and a portion is missing. The sample records 20,000 to 25,000 clones, approximately 79% being singletons. This TCR was sampled from a woman aged 40 to 55 with HIV. The source material was unsorted PBMCs, sampled 4.1 years after starting antiretroviral therapy. The V gene is TRBV14, the J gene TRBJ1-3; unclear D gene. The CDR3 region has the DNA TGTGCCAGCAGCCAAGATCTGAGACTATCCTACTCTGGAAACACCATATATTTT. Its translation is CASSQDLRLSYSGNTIYF.